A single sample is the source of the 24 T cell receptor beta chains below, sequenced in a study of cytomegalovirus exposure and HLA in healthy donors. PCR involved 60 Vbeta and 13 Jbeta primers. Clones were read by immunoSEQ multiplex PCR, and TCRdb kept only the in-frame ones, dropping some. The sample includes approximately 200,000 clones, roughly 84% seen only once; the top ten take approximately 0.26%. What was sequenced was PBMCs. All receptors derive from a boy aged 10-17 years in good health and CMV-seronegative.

In DNA form, the CDR3 reads TGTGCCAGCATAGTAGCGCAGACTCAAGAGACCCAGTACTTC. It codes for CASIVAQTQETQYF. The chain uses TRBV13 and TRBJ2-5, with D maybe TRBD2 (5 bases). The CDR3 has 14 amino acids. Trimming took 7 bases from V and 2 from J, leaving 14 bases between them. Germline CDR1 reads PRHDT; CDR2 reads FYEKMQ (reference sequence).

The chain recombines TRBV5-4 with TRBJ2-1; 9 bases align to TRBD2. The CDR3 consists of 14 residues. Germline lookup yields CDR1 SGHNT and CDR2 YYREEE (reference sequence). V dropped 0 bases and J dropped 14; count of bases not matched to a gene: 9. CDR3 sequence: CASSLGPLAGREFF. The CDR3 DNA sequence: TGTGCCAGCAGCTTGGGCCCGCTAGCGGGAAGAGAGTTCTTC.

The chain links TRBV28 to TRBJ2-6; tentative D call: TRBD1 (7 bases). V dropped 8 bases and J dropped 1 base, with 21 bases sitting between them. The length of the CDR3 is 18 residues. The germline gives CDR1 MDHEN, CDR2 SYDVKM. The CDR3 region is CASAKHRQGLSGANVLTF. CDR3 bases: TGTGCCAGCGCTAAACACAGACAGGGACTGTCTGGGGCCAACGTCCTGACTTTC.

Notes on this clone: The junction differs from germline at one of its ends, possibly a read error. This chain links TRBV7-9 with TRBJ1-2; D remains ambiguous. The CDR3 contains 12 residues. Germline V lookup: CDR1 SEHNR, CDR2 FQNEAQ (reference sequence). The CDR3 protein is CSSSFSLYGYTF. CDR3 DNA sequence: TGTTCCAGCAGCTTCAGTCTCTATGGCTACACCTTC.

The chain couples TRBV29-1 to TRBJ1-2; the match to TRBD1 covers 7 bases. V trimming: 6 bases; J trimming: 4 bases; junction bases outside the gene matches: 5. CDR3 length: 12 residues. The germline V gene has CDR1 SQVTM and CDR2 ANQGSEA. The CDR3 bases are TGCAGCGTAACGGACAGGAGCTATGGCTACACCTTC. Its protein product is CSVTDRSYGYTF.

The CDR3 nucleotides are TGTGCCAGCAGCGTAGGGGGCAGCGACCCTTATGGCTACACCTTC. This encodes CASSVGGSDPYGYTF. The V call is TRBV9, the J call TRBJ1-2; possible D gene TRBD1, 5 bases. This CDR3 contains 15 residues. The germline gives CDR1 SGDLS, CDR2 YYNGEE. Trimming cost V 0 bases and J 5 bases, with 14 bases left between them.

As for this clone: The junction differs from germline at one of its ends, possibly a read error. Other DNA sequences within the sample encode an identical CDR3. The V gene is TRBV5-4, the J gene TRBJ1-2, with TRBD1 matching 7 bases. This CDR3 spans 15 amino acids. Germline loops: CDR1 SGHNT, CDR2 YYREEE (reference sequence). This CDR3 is CASSAGLTGNYGYTF. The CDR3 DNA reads TGTGCCAGCAGCGCTGGACTGACAGGGAACTATGGTTACACCTTC.

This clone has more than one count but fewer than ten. The CDR3 nucleotides read TGTGCCAGTAGTAGGGCCGGGACAAATATTTACGAGCAGTACTTC. Translating it yields CASSRAGTNIYEQYF. The rearrangement uses TRBV19 and TRBJ2-7, with D perhaps TRBD1 (6 bases). Germline V gene sequence: CDR1 LNHDA, CDR2 SQIVND (reference sequence). The V and J ends lost 4 bases and 4 bases respectively, with 17 bases between them. This CDR3 is built from 15 residues.

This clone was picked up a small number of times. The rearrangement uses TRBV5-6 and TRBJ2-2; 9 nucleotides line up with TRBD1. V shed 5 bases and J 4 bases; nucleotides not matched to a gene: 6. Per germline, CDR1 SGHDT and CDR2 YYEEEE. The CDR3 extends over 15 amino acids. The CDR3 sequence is CASSYRGLPTGELFF. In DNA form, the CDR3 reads TGTGCCAGCAGTTACAGGGGGCTACCCACCGGGGAGCTGTTTTTT.

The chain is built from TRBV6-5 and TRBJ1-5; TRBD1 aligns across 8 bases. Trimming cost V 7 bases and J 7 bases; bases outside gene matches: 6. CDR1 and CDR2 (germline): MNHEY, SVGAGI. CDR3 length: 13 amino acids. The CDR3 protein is CASKDRVGQPQHF. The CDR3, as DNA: TGTGCCAGCAAGGACAGGGTCGGGCAGCCCCAGCATTTT.

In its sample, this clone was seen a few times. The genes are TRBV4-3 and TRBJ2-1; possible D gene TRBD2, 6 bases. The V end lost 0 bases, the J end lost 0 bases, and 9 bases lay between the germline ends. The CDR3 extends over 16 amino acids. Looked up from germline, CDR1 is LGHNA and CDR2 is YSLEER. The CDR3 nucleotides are TGCGCCAGCAGCCAAGATCTCGGGGGCTCCTACAATGAGCAGTTCTTC. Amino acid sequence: CASSQDLGGSYNEQFF.

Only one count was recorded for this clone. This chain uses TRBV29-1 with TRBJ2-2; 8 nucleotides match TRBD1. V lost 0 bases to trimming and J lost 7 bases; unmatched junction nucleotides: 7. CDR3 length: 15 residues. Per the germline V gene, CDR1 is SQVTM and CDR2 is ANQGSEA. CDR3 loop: CSVEDAGGMGGELFF. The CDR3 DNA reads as TGCAGCGTTGAAGACGCAGGGGGCATGGGCGGGGAGCTGTTTTTT.

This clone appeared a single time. CDR3 sequence (DNA): TGTGCCAGCAGCCTACTAGCGGGGAGCGATGAGCAGTTCTTC. Translation gives CASSLLAGSDEQFF. The chain couples TRBV11-3 to TRBJ2-1, with TRBD2 matching over 10 bases. Germline values: CDR1 SGHNT, CDR2 YENEEA. Trimming took 5 bases from V and 8 from J; bases not matched to a gene: 6. The CDR3 totals 14 residues.

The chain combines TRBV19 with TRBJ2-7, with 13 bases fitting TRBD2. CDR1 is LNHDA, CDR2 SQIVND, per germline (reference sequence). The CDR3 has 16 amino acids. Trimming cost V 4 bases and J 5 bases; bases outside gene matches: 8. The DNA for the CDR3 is TGTGCCAGTAGTACCCGAACTAGCGGGAGGGCCAACGAGCAGTACTTC. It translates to CASSTRTSGRANEQYF.

The CDR3 DNA sequence: TGCAGCGCTGGGACTAGCGGGAGAGGGGTTAACAATGAGCAGTTCTTC. It is translated as CSAGTSGRGVNNEQFF. The chain links TRBV29-1 to TRBJ2-1, with 14 positions matching TRBD2. CDR1 and CDR2 from the germline V gene are SQVTM and ANQGSEA. The CDR3 spans 16 residues. Unmatched junction bases numbered 10, after V lost 7 bases and J lost 5 bases.

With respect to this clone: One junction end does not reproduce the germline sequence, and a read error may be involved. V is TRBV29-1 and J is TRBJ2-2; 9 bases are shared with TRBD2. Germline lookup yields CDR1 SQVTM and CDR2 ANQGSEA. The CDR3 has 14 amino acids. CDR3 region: CSVLEAGGVGELSF. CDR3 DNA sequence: TGCAGCGTCCTAGAGGCGGGAGGGGTCGGGGAGCTGTCTTTT.

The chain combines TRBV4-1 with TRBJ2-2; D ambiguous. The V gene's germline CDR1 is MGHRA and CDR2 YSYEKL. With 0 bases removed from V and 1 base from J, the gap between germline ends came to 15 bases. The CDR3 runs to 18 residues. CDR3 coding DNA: TGCGCCAGCAGCCAAGAGGCCTCCGCCGTTTGGAACACCGGGGAGCTGTTTTTT. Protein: CASSQEASAVWNTGELFF.

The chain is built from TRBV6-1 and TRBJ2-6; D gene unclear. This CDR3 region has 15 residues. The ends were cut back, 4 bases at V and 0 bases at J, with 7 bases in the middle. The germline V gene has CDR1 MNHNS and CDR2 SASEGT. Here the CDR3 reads CASSAGVSGANVLTF. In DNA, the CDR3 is TGTGCCAGCAGTGCCGGAGTCTCTGGGGCCAACGTCCTGACTTTC.

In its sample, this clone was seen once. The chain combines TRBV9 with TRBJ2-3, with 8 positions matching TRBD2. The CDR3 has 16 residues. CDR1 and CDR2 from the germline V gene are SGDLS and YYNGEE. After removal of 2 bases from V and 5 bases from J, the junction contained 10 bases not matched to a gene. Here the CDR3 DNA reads TGTGCCAGCAGCGTCGGGGGGGGCATCGGCGGAGATACGCAGTATTTT. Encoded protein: CASSVGGGIGGDTQYF.

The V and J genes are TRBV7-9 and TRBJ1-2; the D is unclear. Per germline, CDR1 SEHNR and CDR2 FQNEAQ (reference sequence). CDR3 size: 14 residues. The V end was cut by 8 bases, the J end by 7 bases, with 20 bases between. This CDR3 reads CASSRGQDPLGYTF. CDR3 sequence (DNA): TGTGCCAGCTCACGAGGGCAGGATCCCCTTGGCTACACCTTC.

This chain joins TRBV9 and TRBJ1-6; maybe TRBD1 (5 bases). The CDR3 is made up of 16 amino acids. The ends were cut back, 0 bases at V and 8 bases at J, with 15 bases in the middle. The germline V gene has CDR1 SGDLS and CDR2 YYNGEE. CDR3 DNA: TGTGCCAGCAGCGTAGAGGGACCGGGAGGACATTCACCCCTCCACTTT. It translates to CASSVEGPGGHSPLHF.

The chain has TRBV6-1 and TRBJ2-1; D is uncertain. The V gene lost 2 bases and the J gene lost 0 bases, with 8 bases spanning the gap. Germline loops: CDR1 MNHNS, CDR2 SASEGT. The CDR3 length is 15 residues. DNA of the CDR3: TGTGCCAGCAGTGAATTTGTAGTCTCCTACAATGAGCAGTTCTTC. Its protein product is CASSEFVVSYNEQFF.

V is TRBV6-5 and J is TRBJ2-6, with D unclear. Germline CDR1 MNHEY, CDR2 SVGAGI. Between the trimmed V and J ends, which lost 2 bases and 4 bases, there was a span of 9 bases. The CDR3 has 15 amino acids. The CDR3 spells CASSYRGTGANVLTF. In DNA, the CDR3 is TGTGCCAGCAGTTACAGAGGTACCGGGGCCAACGTCCTGACTTTC.

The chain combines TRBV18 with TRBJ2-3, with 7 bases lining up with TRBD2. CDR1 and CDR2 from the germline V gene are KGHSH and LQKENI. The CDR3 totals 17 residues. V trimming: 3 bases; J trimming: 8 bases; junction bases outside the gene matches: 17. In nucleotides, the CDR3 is TGTGCCAGCTCACCTTTGACTAGCCCGAGTAGATCGGGTACGCAGTATTTT. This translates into CASSPLTSPSRSGTQYF.